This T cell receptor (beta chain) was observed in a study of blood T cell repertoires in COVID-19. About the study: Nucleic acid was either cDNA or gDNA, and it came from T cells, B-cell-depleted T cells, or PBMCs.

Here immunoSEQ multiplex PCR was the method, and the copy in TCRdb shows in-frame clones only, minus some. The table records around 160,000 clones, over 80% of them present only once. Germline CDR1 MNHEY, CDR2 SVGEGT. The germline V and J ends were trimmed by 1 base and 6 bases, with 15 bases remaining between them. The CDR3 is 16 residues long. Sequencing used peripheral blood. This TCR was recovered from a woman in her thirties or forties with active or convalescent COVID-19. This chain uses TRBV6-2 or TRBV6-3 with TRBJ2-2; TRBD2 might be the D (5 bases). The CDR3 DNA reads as TGTGCCAGCAGTTACTTAAAGCAGTCGGGGTCCGGGGAGCTGTTTTTT. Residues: CASSYLKQSGSGELFF.